These 29 T cell receptor beta chains were sequenced from one sample in a study of PD-L1 blockade in urothelial cancer (dated by TCRdb to about 2017). Library method: the immunoSEQ multiplex PCR assay. TCRdb limited this immuneACCESS table to in-frame rearrangements with V and J called. A share of clones is missing; checked studies link under half to unresolved V genes, and the rest is unexplained. The sample table holds about 42,000 clones, of which 81% were seen once. The ten largest clonotypes hold 2.5% to 3% of the sample. The sequencing here drew on PBMCs, taken around atezolizumab (anti-PD-L1) treatment. The source is a man between 70 and 80 years old with urothelial cancer.

The chain links TRBV5-8 to TRBJ2-7; 7 positions agree with TRBD1. Germline trimming cut 4 bases from V and 6 bases from J; bases unmatched to any gene: 13. The CDR3 has 15 amino acids. Germline CDR1 is SGHTS and CDR2 is YDEGEE. DNA for the CDR3: TGTGCCAGCAGCGACCCAAGAGGACAGGTAATCGAGCAGTACTTC. Protein product: CASSDPRGQVIEQYF. The variable domain in full, completed from reference TRBV5-8 and TRBJ2-7, reads EAGVTQSPTHLIKTRGQQATLRCSPISGHTSVYWYQQALGLGLQFLLWYDEGEERNRGNFPPRFSGRQFPNYSSELNVNALELEDSALYLCASSDPRGQVIEQYFGPGTRLTVT.

This clone was picked up one time. The rearrangement joins TRBV5-5 to TRBJ1-2; D is uncertain. Germline V CDR1 and CDR2: SGHKS, YYEKEE (reference sequence). V was shortened by 2 bases and J by 6 bases, with 17 bases between the two germline ends. The CDR3 extends over 15 amino acids. For the CDR3, the DNA is TGTGCCAGCAGCTTCGGGATAAGTCTTGGGAATGGCTACACCTTC. This encodes CASSFGISLGNGYTF.

The chain links TRBV6-6 to TRBJ1-2; possible D gene TRBD1, 5 bases. CDR1 is MNHNY and CDR2 is SVGAGI in the germline V gene (reference sequence). CDR3 length: 14 amino acids. With 0 bases removed from V and 8 bases from J, the gap between germline ends came to 13 bases. CDR3 DNA sequence: TGTGCCAGCAGTTACTCGATGGGGGGGGAGGGCTACACCTTC. Protein sequence: CASSYSMGGEGYTF.

V is TRBV11-2 and J is TRBJ1-1; 7 nucleotides align to TRBD1. Germline V CDR1 and CDR2: SGHAT, FQNNGV. The V segment lost 5 bases and the J segment 0 bases; nucleotides outside the gene matches: 12. The CDR3 is made up of 17 amino acids. This chain's CDR3 is CASSLRQGPTMNTEAFF. The CDR3 nucleotides read TGTGCCAGCAGCCTCCGACAGGGACCTACAATGAACACTGAAGCTTTCTTT.

CDR3 nucleotides: TGTGCCAGCAGCTTAGGAGTTAGCCGTGAAAAACTGTTTTTT. Amino acids: CASSLGVSREKLFF. V is TRBV11-2 and J is TRBJ1-4; D is unclear. The CDR3 has 14 residues. Germline loops: CDR1 SGHAT, CDR2 FQNNGV. Trimming took 1 base from V and 7 from J, leaving 10 bases between them.

The V gene is TRBV7-3, the J gene TRBJ2-1; D might be TRBD2 (6 bases). The germline V gene encodes CDR1 SGHTA and CDR2 FQGTGA. The CDR3 runs to 12 residues. The V end lost 5 bases, the J end lost 8 bases, and 10 bases lay between the germline ends. CDR3 amino acids: CASSPTRHEQFF. As DNA, the CDR3 is TGTGCCAGCAGCCCGACTAGACATGAGCAGTTCTTC.

This clone is a singleton in its sample. The chain is built from TRBV4-1 and TRBJ1-1; D is unresolved. Germline values: CDR1 MGHRA, CDR2 YSYEKL. This CDR3 region has 14 residues. V was trimmed by 4 bases and J by 1 base, leaving 10 bases between them. The DNA for the CDR3 is TGCGCCAGCAGCCCAAGGAGCCCGAACACTGAAGCTTTCTTT. It translates to CASSPRSPNTEAFF.

This sequence joins TRBV13 and TRBJ2-1; 8 bases line up with TRBD2. CDR3 length: 15 amino acids. The germline V gene encodes CDR1 PRHDT and CDR2 FYEKMQ (reference sequence). V shed 2 bases and J 10 bases; nucleotides not matched to a gene: 10. The CDR3 is CASSLRTSLWEEQFF. CDR3 in DNA: TGTGCCAGCAGCTTACGGACTAGCCTTTGGGAAGAGCAGTTCTTC.

The chain joins TRBV27 to TRBJ2-7; TRBD2 matches 11 bases. With V trimmed by 4 bases and J by 7 bases, 18 bases remained unmatched. Germline-derived CDR1 and CDR2 are MNHEY and SMNVEV (reference sequence). The CDR3 extends over 18 amino acids. The CDR3 coding sequence is TGTGCCAGCAGTTCAATCCCCCTACTAGCGGGAGTTGAAGGAGAGCAGTACTTC. This gives the protein CASSSIPLLAGVEGEQYF.

Only a few counts were recorded for this clone. The chain employs TRBV2 and TRBJ2-5; a possible D gene is TRBD2 (5 bases). The V gene's germline CDR1 is SNHLY and CDR2 FYNNEI. The length of the CDR3 is 14 residues. Trimming pared 6 bases from V and 1 base from J, leaving 12 bases between. The CDR3 nucleotides read TGTGCCAGCAGCCCTAGGAGCGGCCAAGAGACCCAGTACTTC. It translates to CASSPRSGQETQYF. The full variable domain, its missing parts supplied by reference TRBV2 and TRBJ2-5, is EPEVTQTPSHQVTQMGQEVILRCVPISNHLYFYWYRQILGQKVEFLVSFYNNEISEKSEIFDDQFSVERPDGSNFTLKIRSTKLEDSAMYFCASSPRSGQETQYFGPGTRLLVL.

The rearrangement joins TRBV7-9 to TRBJ1-2, with D perhaps matching TRBD1 (6 bases). Trimming pared 4 bases from V and 4 bases from J, leaving 19 bases between. The CDR3 has 16 amino acids. The germline V gene encodes CDR1 SEHNR and CDR2 FQNEAQ (reference sequence). The CDR3 DNA is TGTGCCAGCAGCTCCACCCGTGTAGGGACATCCTATGGCTACACCTTC. Residues: CASSSTRVGTSYGYTF.

CDR3: CASSPREETQYF. CDR3 nucleotides: TGTGCCAGCAGCCCCCGCGAAGAGACCCAGTACTTC. The chain is built from TRBV6-6 and TRBJ2-5; no definite D call. The CDR3 runs 12 residues. V was pared by 6 bases and J by 3 bases, with 8 bases between. Per the germline V gene, CDR1 is MNHNY and CDR2 is SVGAGI (reference sequence).

This sequence joins TRBV2 and TRBJ2-4; 11 nucleotides match TRBD2. From germline, CDR1 is SNHLY and CDR2 FYNNEI. V gave up 7 bases and J gave up 0 bases; unmatched junction bases: 8. This CDR3 comprises 17 residues. The DNA for the CDR3 is TGTGCCAGCATCGACTCGGGACTAGCGGTAGCCAAAAACATTCAGTACTTC. Translation: CASIDSGLAVAKNIQYF.

The V call is TRBV9, the J call TRBJ2-5, with D maybe TRBD2 (8 bases). From germline, CDR1 is SGDLS and CDR2 YYNGEE. This CDR3 spans 16 amino acids. Deletions cut 4 bases from V and 2 bases from J, with 18 bases between. This chain's CDR3 is CASSKGASGYQETQYF. The CDR3 DNA reads TGTGCCAGCAGCAAGGGGGCTAGCGGGTATCAAGAGACCCAGTACTTC.

CDR3 sequence (DNA): TGTGCCATCAGTTTGACAGGGGGCAACTATGGCTACACCTTC. Translation: CAISLTGGNYGYTF. The chain combines TRBV10-3 with TRBJ1-2, with 10 bases lining up with TRBD1. The CDR3 spans 14 residues. The V and J ends lost 5 bases and 2 bases, in that order; junction bases with no gene match: 2. The germline V gene encodes CDR1 ENHRY and CDR2 SYGVKD.

The rearrangement links TRBV29-1 to TRBJ2-5; 8 nucleotides match TRBD2. This CDR3 has 16 residues. Trimming took 1 base from V and 5 from J; bases not matched to a gene: 12. Germline loops: CDR1 SQVTM, CDR2 ANQGSEA. CDR3: CSVEGSYGGGSETQYF. For the CDR3, the DNA is TGCAGCGTTGAAGGGAGTTACGGGGGGGGTTCGGAGACCCAGTACTTC.

This chain joins TRBV15 and TRBJ2-1, with 7 nucleotides matching TRBD2. The CDR3 length is 17 residues. Unmatched junction bases numbered 14, after V lost 5 bases and J lost 4 bases. In germline, CDR1 is LNHNV, CDR2 YYDKDF (reference sequence). CDR3: CATSYLRRERPYNEQFF. For the CDR3, the DNA is TGTGCCACCAGCTACCTACGGCGGGAGCGACCTTACAATGAGCAGTTCTTC.

The CDR3 reads CASSLTGRSGNQDTQYF. The CDR3, as DNA: TGTGCCAGCAGTCTAACGGGGCGTAGCGGGAACCAAGATACGCAGTATTTT. The chain joins TRBV5-6 to TRBJ2-3; 8 nucleotides line up with TRBD2. This CDR3 contains 17 residues. Germline CDR1 SGHDT, CDR2 YYEEEE. V gave up 5 bases and J gave up 5 bases; unmatched junction bases: 16.

The rearrangement uses TRBV5-4 and TRBJ2-7; TRBD2 matches at 10 bases. The V gene end was trimmed by 1 base and the J gene end by 3 bases; junction bases not matched to a gene: 10. The CDR3 runs to 17 residues. The V gene's germline CDR1 is SGHNT and CDR2 YYREEE (reference sequence). The CDR3 nucleotides are TGTGCCAGCAGCTTGAAAGGCGAGGCTAGCGGGAGCTACGAGCAGTACTTC. Amino acids: CASSLKGEASGSYEQYF.

This clone came up once. V gene TRBV7-8 combines with J gene TRBJ2-1; no reliable D call. CDR1 SGHVS and CDR2 FQNEAQ come from the germline V gene. Trimming cost V 1 base and J 8 bases, with 3 bases left between them. The CDR3 length is 11 residues. CDR3 nucleotide sequence: TGTGCCAGCAGCTTAGGAGATGAGCAGTTCTTC. Translation: CASSLGDEQFF.

The genes are TRBV2 and TRBJ2-1, with TRBD2 matching 8 bases. CDR3 size: 14 residues. V lost 8 bases to trimming and J lost 6 bases; unmatched junction nucleotides: 9. CDR1 and CDR2 (germline): SNHLY, FYNNEI. CDR3: CASLAGGFGNEQFF. The CDR3 DNA sequence: TGTGCCAGCCTTGCGGGAGGTTTCGGCAATGAGCAGTTCTTC.

The J gene is TRBJ2-7, the V gene TRBV2; 11 bases map to TRBD1. The CDR3 contains 16 residues. Germline lookup yields CDR1 SNHLY and CDR2 FYNNEI. J was trimmed by 3 bases and V by 8 bases; bases with no gene match: 12. CDR3 coding DNA: TGTGCCAGCGCGAATCCCCGGGACAGGGGGATCTACGAGCAGTACTTC. This sequence encodes CASANPRDRGIYEQYF.

V gene TRBV19 combines with J gene TRBJ2-7, with D tentatively TRBD1 (6 bases). Germline CDR1 is LNHDA and CDR2 is SQIVND (reference sequence). This CDR3 has 14 amino acids. Trimming shortened V by 7 bases and J by 5 bases, and 18 bases separated the two germline ends. CDR3 DNA sequence: TGTGCCAGTACTTCAGGGGAAGAGGGGGACGAGCAGTACTTC. Encoded protein: CASTSGEEGDEQYF.

The chain carries TRBV4-3 and TRBJ2-7, with TRBD2 matching over 7 bases. V was clipped by 1 base and J by 4 bases; unmatched bases: 4. The CDR3 spans 14 residues. Germline CDR1 reads LGHNA; CDR2 reads YSLEER. Written as DNA, the CDR3 is TGCGCCAGCAGCCAAGGTCGACTAGCTTACGAGCAGTACTTC. This gives the protein CASSQGRLAYEQYF.

The rearrangement uses TRBV7-6 and TRBJ2-5; TRBD1 matches 7 bases. Germline V gene data show CDR1 as SGHVS and CDR2 as FNYEAQ. V lost 3 bases and J lost 3; bases outside the gene matches: 1. The CDR3 loop spans 13 amino acids. The CDR3 region is CASSFGQEETQYF. CDR3 sequence (DNA): TGTGCCAGCAGCTTTGGACAGGAAGAGACCCAGTACTTC.

The chain has TRBV11-2 and TRBJ1-5; 9 bases match TRBD1. CDR3 length: 15 residues. In germline, CDR1 is SGHAT, CDR2 FQNNGV. V dropped 0 bases and J dropped 5; count of bases not matched to a gene: 2. CDR3 sequence reads: CASSLEQGADQPQHF. CDR3 in DNA: TGTGCCAGCAGCTTAGAACAGGGGGCTGATCAGCCCCAGCATTTT.

The V gene is TRBV18, the J gene TRBJ2-3; 8 nucleotides match TRBD1. The trim removed 5 bases at V and 0 bases at J, leaving 10 bases unmatched. Germline lookup yields CDR1 KGHSH and CDR2 LQKENI. The CDR3 is 17 residues long. CDR3 sequence reads: CASSYDTQGASTDTQYF. In DNA, the CDR3 is TGTGCCAGCTCATACGATACTCAGGGGGCTAGCACAGATACGCAGTATTTT.

The chain links TRBV7-3 to TRBJ1-1, with D unclear. Trimming removed 4 bases from V and 3 bases from J, with 15 bases in between. The CDR3 covers 15 residues. In germline, CDR1 is SGHTA, CDR2 FQGTGA. CDR3 in DNA: TGTGCCAGCAGCTCCTTACAGCACGTCGACACTGAAGCTTTCTTT. It yields the protein CASSSLQHVDTEAFF.

This clone was observed a single time. This rearrangement joins TRBV4-3 to TRBJ2-1, with TRBD2 identical over 9 bases. This CDR3 comprises 15 residues. The V segment lost 3 bases and the J segment 2 bases; nucleotides outside the gene matches: 2. Germline CDR1 is LGHNA and CDR2 is YSLEER. The CDR3 DNA sequence: TGCGCCAGCAGCCAGAGCGGGAGGACCTACAATGAGCAGTTCTTC. This codes for CASSQSGRTYNEQFF.